Listed here is a single TCR beta chain. Antigen: not known. This sample stems from a study of graft-versus-host responses after intestinal transplantation. Study-level background: All recipients were given anti-thymocyte globulin induction, and tacrolimus and steroids were then administered for about three years.

Tissue processing of the graft released intraepithelial and lamina propria lymphocytes from it. The length of the CDR3 is 17 residues. Germline V gene sequence: CDR1 SGHRS, CDR2 YFSETQ. V dropped 0 bases and J dropped 4 bases, with 19 bases sitting between them. The assay was immunoSEQ multiplex PCR, and TCRdb's table has in-frame clones only and misses some. Of 15,000 to 20,000 clones in the sample, around 83% were seen once. Study-level points and caveats: Early after transplant, HvG clones declined as circulating GvH clones peaked. GvH clones occurred in recipient marrow; some first appeared in ileum or blood. Graft-versus-host to host-versus-graft clonal ratios in allografts were high in patients with graft-donor T cell macrochimerism.

The gene calls are TRBV5-1 and TRBJ1-2; the D is unclear. This sample comprised ileum tissue, obtained approximately 83 weeks after intestinal transplantation. The clonotype originates from a human patient who received an intestinal transplant, so some T cells may come from the graft donor. The CDR3 reads CASSLDIDHALSYGYTF. In DNA, the CDR3 is TGCGCCAGCAGCTTGGACATTGACCACGCCCTTTCCTATGGCTACACCTTC.